This TCR beta chain was retrieved from a study of vaccination effects on CD4 cells after COVID-19 (dated by TCRdb to 2021 to 2024). As for the study more broadly: Across the study, the median time from the second dose to post-vaccine sampling was 72 days (range 14 to 241). In both COVID-19 convalescent patients and infection-naive vaccine recipients, the study compared SARS-CoV-2 spike-specific CD4+ TCR repertoires from before mRNA vaccination with those from after it. The full study included around nine COVID-19 convalescent patients and a handful of SARS-CoV-2-naive healthy vaccine recipients. Cultures from other donors in the study were sequenced using the Oncomine TCR Beta short-read assay on an Illumina iSeq 100.

As to this clone: Its binding antigen is unknown. No clone much larger than this one lies a single base away; base qualities are absent.

Library prep was done by the immunoSEQ multiplex PCR assay. DNA from the CD4+ T cells that had been cultured and isolated underwent TCR beta CDR3 sequencing. From the authors' description of their analysis: Non-productive TCR sequences were removed, reads were trimmed to the CDR3 region, and CDR3s of at least 7 amino acids were retained. Antigen-specific clonotypes were identified with the MANAFEST web app by comparing expansion in peptide wells against reference cultures. For clones to be considered positive, expansion at FDR<0.05 versus reference and all other wells, an odds ratio above 5, and a frequency above 0.1% in two replicate wells were required. Clonotypes significantly expanded in SARS-CoV-2 spike wells and in at least one common cold coronavirus spike condition were defined as cross-reactive. CDR3 similarity was assessed by Levenshtein distance with the stringdist R package, and unrooted trees were built with ape in R 3.6.1. The source is immuneACCESS, and TCRdb retained only in-frame sequences with V and J called. Part of the clones is not carried over; for the studies checked, unresolved V genes explain less than half of this, and the remainder is unexplained. Clone size and V and J calls were adopted from that table, with D and trimming inferred from the DNA. A total of roughly 71,000 clones appear in this sample, 80% to 85% of them only once. In total, the top ten clones hold around 1.3% of the sample.

CDR1 and CDR2 are drawn from the germline V gene: SGHTA, FQGNSA. From the cysteine through the phenylalanine, the CDR3 covers 14 amino acids. Only the CDR3 DNA stays, 42 bases, in frame from base 1. V has 1 base trimmed and J has 11 bases trimmed; junction bases matching no gene number 10. What the research found in general, with its limitations: At late post-vaccination timepoints, both infection-induced and vaccine-induced clones showed marked clonal contraction, consistent with waning T cell responses. Among healthy vaccine recipients, nearly all vaccine-induced clones were SARS-CoV-2 mono-reactive, and just 1 of 255 was cross-reactive with common cold coronaviruses. The study was limited by a small number of convalescent patients and lacked early post-infection timepoints.

To identify antigen-specific CD4+ T cell clonotypes by their expansion, the ViraFEST assay first stimulated PBMC with viral peptide pools and then applied TCR sequencing. After approximately 11 days of culture, CD4+ T cells were isolated with the EasySep CD4+ T cell isolation kit. Participants received two doses of either the BNT162b2 or the mRNA-1273 mRNA SARS-CoV-2 vaccine. None of the healthy vaccine recipients had a prior SARS-CoV-2 infection, which was confirmed by nucleocapsid antibody tests that came back negative both before and after vaccination. Each well held 2 million to 2.5 million PBMC cultured in IMDM containing roughly 5.1% human AB serum, 10 IU/ml IL-2 and gentamicin, along with about 10 ug/ml peptides. Half of the culture medium was replaced with fresh IL-2-containing medium on days 3 and 7. Unless noted otherwise, every peptide stimulation condition was cultured in triplicate wells. PBMC were separated from whole blood using Ficoll-Paque Plus gradient centrifugation and were then either cryopreserved at -140C or used fresh. The overlapping peptide pools covered the spike proteins of SARS-CoV-2 and of the common cold coronaviruses HCoV-NL63, HCoV-OC43 and HCoV-229E. The QIAamp micro DNA kit was used to extract genomic DNA from the cultured CD4+ T cells.

The chain is assembled from TRBV7-2 and TRBJ1-1; TRBD1 agrees with 7 junctional bases. The sample consisted of CD4+ T cells from PBMCs cultured with HCoV-229E spike peptides, taken after COVID-19 vaccination. Read against the paper, the sample's cell subset or site label means: HCoV-229E spike overlapping peptide pool stimulation. The sequence derives from a human donor who received a COVID-19 vaccine. The nucleotide sequence is TGTGCCAGCAGCTTAGGAGGGACAGCGAATTACGCTTTCTTT. Translated, it reads CASSLGGTANYAFF.